This T cell receptor beta chain was sequenced during a study of spatial heterogeneity in lung cancer. Overall study: Matched bulk RNA-seq gave a T cell module score that correlated strongly with tumor-region TCR transcript counts. Findings and caveats of the study: Tumor mutation count correlated with how many alpha and beta TCRs expanded intratumorally. In tumor T cells, estimated coverage reached roughly 7% for alpha chains and around 12% for beta chains.

Using its own MiXCR run on the 5' RACE reads, TCRdb lists one record per CDR3 protein. The table records more than 10,000 distinct CDR3 sequences, about 3% of them present only once. Time point of the sample: sample taken at primary tumor resection. The donors comprised around 76 untreated early-stage non-small cell lung cancer patients. Whole RNA came from tumor, nontumor lung or frozen PBMC and was sequenced without being sorted. In this sample, this clonotype turned up many times. The antigen remains undetermined. The sequence was obtained from a male donor with early-stage non-small cell lung cancer. The input for sequencing was lung tumor tissue, taken at surgery.

The CDR3 loop reads CASSLGQGGHQPQHF. The DNA for the CDR3 is TGCGCCAGCAGCTTGGGACAGGGGGGACATCAGCCCCAGCATTTT. V is TRBV5-1 and J is TRBJ1-5; 9 nucleotides align to TRBD1. Germline V gene lookup returns CDR1 SGHRS and CDR2 YFSETQ. With V trimmed by 0 bases and J by 5 bases, 3 bases remained unmatched. The CDR3 loop spans 15 amino acids.